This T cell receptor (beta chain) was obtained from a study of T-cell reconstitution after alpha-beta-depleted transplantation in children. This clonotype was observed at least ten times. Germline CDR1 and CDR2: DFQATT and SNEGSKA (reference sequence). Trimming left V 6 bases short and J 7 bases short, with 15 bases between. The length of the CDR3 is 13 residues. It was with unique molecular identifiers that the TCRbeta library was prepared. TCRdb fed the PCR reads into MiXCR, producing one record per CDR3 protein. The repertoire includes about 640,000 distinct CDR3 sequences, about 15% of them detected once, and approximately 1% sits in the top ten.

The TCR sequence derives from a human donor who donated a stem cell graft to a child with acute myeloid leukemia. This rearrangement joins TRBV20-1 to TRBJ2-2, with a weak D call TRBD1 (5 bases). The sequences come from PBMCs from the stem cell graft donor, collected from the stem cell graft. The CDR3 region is CSAVRQSVGELFF. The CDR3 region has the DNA TGCAGTGCGGTTAGACAGTCGGTCGGGGAGCTGTTTTTT.